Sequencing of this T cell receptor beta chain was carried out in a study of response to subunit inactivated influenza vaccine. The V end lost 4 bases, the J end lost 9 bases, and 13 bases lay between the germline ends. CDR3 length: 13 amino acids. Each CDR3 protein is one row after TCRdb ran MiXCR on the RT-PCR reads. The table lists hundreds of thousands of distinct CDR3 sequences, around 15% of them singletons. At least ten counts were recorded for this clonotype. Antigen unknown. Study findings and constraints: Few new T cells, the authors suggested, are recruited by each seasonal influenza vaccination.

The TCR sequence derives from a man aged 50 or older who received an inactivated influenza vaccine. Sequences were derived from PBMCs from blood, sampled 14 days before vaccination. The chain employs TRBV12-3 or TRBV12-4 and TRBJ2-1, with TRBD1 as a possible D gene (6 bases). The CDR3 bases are TGTGCCAGCAGTTACAGGGAGAGGCGTGAGCAGTTCTTC. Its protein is CASSYRERREQFF.